This passage covers 14 T cell receptor beta chains from one sample sequenced in a study of control samples from healthy donors and cancer patients. Sequencing used immunoSEQ multiplex PCR; TCRdb keeps in-frame clones, though not all of them. The repertoire holds about 99,000 clones, around 89% seen once, with about a fifth in the top ten. What was sequenced was PBMCs. These receptors were obtained from a man aged 60-69 years with lung cancer.

The rearrangement uses TRBV29-1 and TRBJ2-2, with 7 bases aligning to TRBD1. Germline loops: CDR1 SQVTM, CDR2 ANQGSEA. J was trimmed by 0 bases and V by 7 bases; bases with no gene match: 8. The CDR3 consists of 15 residues. The CDR3 sequence is CSAWDSDANTGELFF. The CDR3 DNA follows: TGCAGCGCCTGGGACAGCGACGCGAACACCGGGGAGCTGTTTTTT.

This sequence joins TRBV7-2 and TRBJ2-5; TRBD1 agrees at 7 bases. With 1 base clipped from V and 4 bases from J, the junction kept 0 bases outside the gene matches. The CDR3 extends over 13 amino acids. Germline V gives CDR1 SGHTA, CDR2 FQGNSA. The DNA for the CDR3 is TGTGCCAGCAGCTTAGGACAGGGAGAGACCCAGTACTTC. This translates into CASSLGQGETQYF.

The rearrangement links TRBV19 to TRBJ1-6, with TRBD1 as a possible D gene (5 bases). Germline-derived CDR1 and CDR2 are LNHDA and SQIVND (reference sequence). The CDR3 runs to 11 residues. Trimming removed 5 bases from V and 14 bases from J, with 10 bases in between. CDR3 amino acids: CASSGGFTLHF. CDR3 sequence (DNA): TGTGCCAGTAGTGGGGGGTTCACCCTCCACTTT.

The V gene is TRBV3-1 (or the pseudogene TRBV3-2), the J gene TRBJ1-4; no clear D gene. Germline CDR1 LGHDT, CDR2 YNNKEL (reference sequence). V dropped 1 base and J dropped 4 bases, with 13 bases sitting between them. CDR3 length equals 16 residues. The CDR3: CASSQVLDPHNEKLFF. In DNA, the CDR3 is TGTGCCAGCAGCCAAGTATTAGATCCCCATAATGAAAAACTGTTTTTT.

The chain couples TRBV5-1 to TRBJ1-5; TRBD1 aligns across 8 bases. CDR3 length equals 17 residues. Per germline, CDR1 SGHRS and CDR2 YFSETQ. Germline trimming cut 4 bases from V and 0 bases from J; bases unmatched to any gene: 9. The CDR3 nucleotides are TGCGCCAGCAGCCCCGGACAGGGAGCTTATAGCAATCAGCCCCAGCATTTT. It is translated as CASSPGQGAYSNQPQHF.

J is TRBJ2-1 and V is TRBV4-1, with TRBD2 identical over 13 bases. CDR1 and CDR2 from the germline V gene are MGHRA and YSYEKL. The CDR3 length is 19 residues. The J segment lost 4 bases and the V segment lost 0 bases, leaving 9 bases of the junction unmatched. CDR3 protein: CASSQDFETSGGWYNEQFF. In nucleotides, the CDR3 is TGCGCCAGCAGCCAAGATTTCGAGACTAGCGGGGGGTGGTACAATGAGCAGTTCTTC.

This clone has only a few counts. J is TRBJ1-6 and V is TRBV7-3; D gene uncertain. Trimming shortened V by 1 base and J by 7 bases, and 11 bases separated the two germline ends. Germline CDR1 SGHTA, CDR2 FQGTGA. The CDR3 length is 15 residues. The CDR3 DNA reads TGTGCCAGCAGCTTAAATGGACTGGCGAATTCACCCCTCCACTTT. Translated: CASSLNGLANSPLHF.

This rearrangement joins TRBV5-6 to TRBJ2-7, with 7 bases fitting TRBD2. The length of the CDR3 is 15 residues. With V trimmed by 2 bases and J by 4 bases, 9 bases remained unmatched. Looked up from germline, CDR1 is SGHDT and CDR2 is YYEEEE. The CDR3 sequence: CASSFRWGTNYEQYF. CDR3 sequence (DNA): TGTGCCAGCAGCTTTCGATGGGGGACTAATTACGAGCAGTACTTC.

The J gene is TRBJ1-2, the V gene TRBV11-2; D possibly corresponds to TRBD1 (6 bases). Germline assignment: CDR1 SGHAT and CDR2 FQNNGV. V lost 2 bases and J 3 bases, leaving 13 bases between the germline ends. This CDR3 is built from 15 residues. The CDR3 protein is CASSLHMRGDYGYTF. The DNA for the CDR3 is TGTGCCAGCAGCTTACATATGAGGGGGGACTATGGCTACACCTTC.

J is TRBJ2-5 and V is TRBV18; TRBD1 is a possible D gene (6 bases). This CDR3 is built from 14 residues. Trimming took off 3 bases at V and 3 bases at J, with 11 bases between the two ends. Germline V CDR1 and CDR2: KGHSH, LQKENI. The CDR3 sequence: CASSPRQGKETQYF. The CDR3, as DNA: TGTGCCAGCTCACCCCGGCAGGGGAAAGAGACCCAGTACTTC.

The V and J genes are TRBV7-6 and TRBJ1-3; no definite D call. V was clipped by 2 bases and J by 4 bases, with 15 bases between them. The CDR3 is made up of 16 amino acids. CDR1 SGHVS and CDR2 FNYEAQ come from the germline V gene. The CDR3 spells CASSLRTPVAGNTIYF. DNA for the CDR3: TGTGCCAGCAGCTTACGGACGCCGGTGGCGGGAAACACCATATATTTT.

This chain joins TRBV13 and TRBJ2-1; 10 bases agree with TRBD2. Germline CDR1 and CDR2: PRHDT and FYEKMQ (reference sequence). This CDR3 is built from 16 residues. Trimming removed 0 bases from V and 5 bases from J; junction bases left unmatched: 4. For the CDR3, the DNA is TGTGCCAGCAGCTTAGGCCTAGCGGGGGCCAACAATGAGCAGTTCTTC. Translating gives CASSLGLAGANNEQFF.

The rearrangement uses TRBV5-1 and TRBJ1-1, with a possible D match to TRBD1 (5 bases). V lost 3 bases to trimming and J lost 1 base, with 10 bases between them. The CDR3 runs 14 residues. Looked up from germline, CDR1 is SGHRS and CDR2 is YFSETQ. CDR3 in DNA: TGCGCCAGCAGCTCAACAGGACCGAACACTGAAGCTTTCTTT. Its protein is CASSSTGPNTEAFF.

The V call is TRBV29-1, the J call TRBJ1-1, with 8 nucleotides matching TRBD1. The CDR3 is 15 residues long. Looked up from germline, CDR1 is SQVTM and CDR2 is ANQGSEA. The V gene end was trimmed by 6 bases and the J gene end by 1 base; junction bases not matched to a gene: 10. The CDR3 region has the DNA TGCAGCGTCACGTCAGGGGGCCGGGAGAACACTGAAGCTTTCTTT. This codes for CSVTSGGRENTEAFF.